This entry features one T cell receptor beta chain sequence. This clonotype appeared many times. Its antigen has not been determined. No qualities accompany the bases; no much larger clone lies one base away. These data originate in a study of Graves' ophthalmopathy and Graves' hyperthyroidism (dated by TCRdb to the late 2010s). With regard to the full study: Peripheral blood was collected at initial diagnosis, prior to any treatment. After sampling, hyperthyroidism patients received methimazole starting at 30 mg daily, and ophthalmopathy patients received high-dose intravenous methylprednisolone. In total, 135 blood samples were TCR-sequenced: 43 ophthalmopathy, under 85 hyperthyroidism and about 17 hyperthyroidism-to-ophthalmopathy patients. The independent validation cohort included 18 to 20 hyperthyroidism patients plus 17 patients who later progressed from hyperthyroidism to ophthalmopathy. The study used TCR beta repertoire signatures to distinguish Graves' ophthalmopathy from Graves' hyperthyroidism and to predict progression to ophthalmopathy. In roughly six hyperthyroidism patients, T-cell repertoires of thyroid tissue and blood were compared. A discovery set of 95 to 100 patients (approximately 42 ophthalmopathy, 55 to 60 stable hyperthyroidism) was enrolled to explore V-J signatures distinguishing ophthalmopathy from hyperthyroidism.

For repertoire sequencing, TCR beta CDR3 regions were amplified from RNA transcripts. HTBI primers and the Qiagen OneStep RT-PCR kit were used in a first-round RT-PCR, which was followed by a second-round multiplex PCR, size selection and purification. The libraries underwent paired-end sequencing with 100 bp reads on an Illumina HiSeq2000. The original methods were these. SOAPnuke was used for read processing, and reads with adapters, uncalled bases, a mean Phred below 15, or no exact constant-primer or identifier match were discarded. COPE v1.2.5 was used to merge the high-quality paired reads. Each unique nucleotide sequence was treated as a clonotype, and MiTCR v1.1 was used to align the clonotypes to the IMGT TRB V, D and J references. The analysis was limited to V-J combinations with a frequency above 0.0001, which together covered around 99% of the repertoires. A TCR clonal expansion and chaos score per V-J combination was defined as the ratio of F50 clonal expansion to chaos observed in the TCRdist matrix. Welch's t-statistics and random forest were used to reduce features to 13 V-J combinations, which were fed into a naive Bayes classifier. Thyroid-blood repertoire similarity was quantified with the Morisita-Horn index. TCRdb's own reprocessing of the public reads used fastp at Q25 and MiXCR and kept productive beta chains. Identical CDR3 protein sequences are pooled into one entry, listed with their most common genes and DNA. The V and J calls and clone size come from TCRdb's table, not from the authors' own analysis. The sample table records some 370,000 distinct CDR3 sequences; about a sixth of these occur just once. The ten largest clones take up roughly 2.3% of the sample.

Study-wide conclusions, independent of this receptor: In validation, the model predicted ophthalmopathy progression with 70.59% sensitivity and about 77% specificity; roughly 12 predicted patients were CT-confirmed with GO in a median of approximately 6.5 months. Sample size was not predetermined statistically, and investigators were not blinded to group allocation. Most expanded thyroid clonotypes with frequency above 0.001 were also detected in blood, suggesting blood repertoires may reflect the thyroid immune response. In cross-validation, the 13-signature model distinguished ophthalmopathy from stable hyperthyroidism with 85% to 90% sensitivity and just under 84% specificity, and in the test set the corresponding values were around 78% and 73%.

V is cut by 5 bases and J by 10 bases, and the space between the germline ends is 15 bases. As encoded in the germline V gene, CDR1 is SGHAT while CDR2 is FQNNGV. Including cysteine and phenylalanine, the CDR3 has 12 amino acids. The retained sequence is limited to the CDR3, 36 bases, with the frame set at the first base. Hyperthyroidism was defined as stable when no progression to ophthalmopathy occurred within 18 months of follow-up. Hyperthyroidism patients were newly diagnosed, with disease duration under 2 months, and aged 18 to 65 years. Patients with other autoimmune diseases, uncontrolled infections, pregnancy or lactation were excluded. Clinical symptoms, serum thyroxine, TRAb, thyroid ultrasound and orbital computed tomography formed the basis of the diagnosis. PBMCs were isolated from about 9 ml of fresh peripheral blood by Ficoll-Paque density gradient centrifugation. Total RNA was extracted using Trizol reagent, and RNA quality was checked on an Agilent 2100 Bioanalyzer.

The receptor comes from an adult woman with stable Graves' hyperthyroidism. The sequenced material came from peripheral blood. Here the chain combines TRBV11-2 and TRBJ2-7, with the D gene too uncertain to name. The CDR3 reads as follows: CASSHLGGLQYF. The DNA sequence follows: TGTGCCAGCAGCCATCTCGGTGGGTTACAGTACTTC.